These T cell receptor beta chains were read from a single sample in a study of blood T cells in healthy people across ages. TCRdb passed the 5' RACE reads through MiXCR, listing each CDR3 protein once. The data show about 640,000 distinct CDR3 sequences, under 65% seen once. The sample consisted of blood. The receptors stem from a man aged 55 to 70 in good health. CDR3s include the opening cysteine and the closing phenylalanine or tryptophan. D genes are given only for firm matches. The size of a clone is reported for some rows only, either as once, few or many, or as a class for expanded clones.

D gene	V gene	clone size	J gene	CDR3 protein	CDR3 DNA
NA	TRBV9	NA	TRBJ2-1	CASSVDATSYNEQFF	TGTGCCAGCAGCGTAGACGCGACCTCCTACAATGAGCAGTTCTTC
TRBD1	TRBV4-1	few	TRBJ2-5	CASSQVGTEETQYF	TGCGCCAGCAGCCAAGTCGGGACAGAAGAGACCCAGTACTTC
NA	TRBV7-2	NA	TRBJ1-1	CASSLENFPEAFF	TGTGCCAGCAGCTTAGAGAACTTCCCTGAAGCTTTCTTT
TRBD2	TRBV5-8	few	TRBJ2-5	CASSSATSGGLQETQYF	TGTGCCAGCAGCTCCGCGACTAGCGGGGGACTCCAAGAGACCCAGTACTTC
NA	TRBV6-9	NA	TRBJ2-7	CASSYPYEQYF	TGTGCCAGCAGTTACCCCTACGAGCAGTACTTC
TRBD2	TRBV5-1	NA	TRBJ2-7	CASRPGGAPYNEQYF	TGCGCCAGCAGGCCCGGGGGGGCACCCTACAATGAGCAGTACTTC
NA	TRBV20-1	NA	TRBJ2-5	CSARVGGAETQYF	TGCAGTGCTAGAGTTGGGGGGGCGGAGACCCAGTACTTC
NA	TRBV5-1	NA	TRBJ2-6	CASTSRESGANVLTF	TGCGCCAGCACCTCGAGGGAATCCGGGGCCAACGTCCTGACTTTC
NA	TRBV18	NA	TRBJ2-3	CASSPPSPGGMTDTQYF	TGTGCCAGCTCACCACCGAGCCCCGGGGGAATGACAGATACGCAGTATTTT
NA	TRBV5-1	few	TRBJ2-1	CASSLGSPPNEQFF	TGCGCCAGCAGCTTGGGTTCGCCGCCCAATGAGCAGTTCTTC
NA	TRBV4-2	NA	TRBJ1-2	CASGPPGQVYTF	TGTGCCAGCGGACCCCCGGGACAAGTCTACACCTTC
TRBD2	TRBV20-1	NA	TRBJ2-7	CSTPGLAGGTYEQYF	TGCAGTACCCCGGGACTAGCGGGGGGAACCTACGAGCAGTACTTC